Shown below are 13 T cell receptor beta chains from a single sample sequenced in a study of HIV-infected patients and healthy controls. TCRdb reanalysed the 5' RACE reads using MiXCR and keeps one entry per CDR3 protein. The table lists some 70,000 distinct CDR3 sequences, about 19% of them singletons. Sequencing was performed on CD4+ T cells from blood. The receptor set was obtained from a human donor in good health.

The table lists this clonotype with many counts. The V call is TRBV4-1, the J call TRBJ1-2, with no clear D. This CDR3 is 14 amino acids long. V was shortened by 0 bases and J by 4 bases, with 9 bases between the two germline ends. Germline V gene lookup returns CDR1 MGHRA and CDR2 YSYEKL. The DNA of the CDR3 is TGCGCCAGCAGCCAAGATGAAGGGTCCTATGGCTACACCTTC. The encoded protein is CASSQDEGSYGYTF.

This clonotype has at least ten counts. V gene TRBV10-1 combines with J gene TRBJ2-2, with TRBD1 as a possible D gene (6 bases). V lost 10 bases, J lost 1 base, and 13 bases lay in between. The CDR3 runs to 14 residues. Germline CDR1 and CDR2: WNHNN and SYGVQD (reference sequence). The CDR3 coding sequence is TGCGCCACCCAGACAGGACAGAACACCGGGGAGCTGTTTTTT. Translating gives CATQTGQNTGELFF.

There are a few counts of this clonotype. The rearrangement uses TRBV20-1 and TRBJ2-1; D not certain. The V end lost 6 bases, the J end lost 4 bases, and 4 bases lay between the germline ends. The germline gives CDR1 DFQATT, CDR2 SNEGSKA (reference sequence). CDR3 size: 10 residues. This chain's CDR3 is CSATYNEQFF. CDR3 DNA sequence: TGCAGTGCGACATACAATGAGCAGTTCTTC.

This chain uses TRBV5-1 with TRBJ2-5; D not certain. The germline gives CDR1 SGHRS, CDR2 YFSETQ. V was cut by 0 bases and J by 0 bases, with 6 bases left in between. The CDR3 is made up of 14 amino acids. The CDR3 reads CASSLGMYQETQYF. CDR3 DNA sequence: TGCGCCAGCAGCTTGGGCATGTACCAAGAGACCCAGTACTTC. The full variable domain, in which reference TRBV5-1 and TRBJ2-5 provide the parts outside the CDR3, is KAGVTQTPRYLIKTRGQQVTLSCSPISGHRSVSWYQQTPGQGLQFLFEYFSETQRNKGNFPGRFSGRQFSNSRSEMNVSTLELGDSALYLCASSLGMYQETQYFGPGTRLLVL.

J is TRBJ1-5 and V is TRBV10-3; D not certain. Germline V gives CDR1 ENHRY, CDR2 SYGVKD. V shed 0 bases and J shed 9 bases, with 21 bases lying between them. The CDR3 runs 17 residues. CDR3 coding DNA: TGTGCCATCAGTGAGTCCGGTGGTGCGGTGCCCACGCGGCCCCAGCATTTT. The encoded protein is CAISESGGAVPTRPQHF.

This clonotype was seen ten or more times. The chain employs TRBV2 and TRBJ1-1; D remains ambiguous. The germline gives CDR1 SNHLY, CDR2 FYNNEI. CDR3 length: 10 amino acids. The V end was cut by 8 bases, the J end by 8 bases, with 9 bases between. Written as DNA, the CDR3 is TGTGCCAGCGGTGGGGTAGAAGCTTTCTTT. Residues: CASGGVEAFF.

This clonotype was picked up a small number of times. This chain uses TRBV6-5 with TRBJ1-4, with 7 positions matching TRBD1. The CDR3 is made up of 19 amino acids. V shed 6 bases and J 0 bases; nucleotides not matched to a gene: 16. The germline gives CDR1 MNHEY, CDR2 SVGAGI. CDR3 bases: TGTGCCAGCAGACCCCAACCTCCCGGGACAGTTGCAACTAATGAAAAACTGTTTTTT. Translating it yields CASRPQPPGTVATNEKLFF.

V gene TRBV6-5 combines with J gene TRBJ2-1, with D perhaps TRBD2 (6 bases). The CDR3 runs 17 residues. Trimming left V 5 bases short and J 3 bases short, with 20 bases between. In germline, CDR1 is MNHEY, CDR2 SVGAGI. CDR3 DNA: TGTGCCAGCAGTCGTTCTGGTGGAGGGATTTTCTACAATGAGCAGTTCTTC. Its translation is CASSRSGGGIFYNEQFF.

This clonotype appeared many times. The rearrangement uses TRBV6-5 and TRBJ2-7; D is uncertain. The CDR3 spans 15 residues. Germline CDR1 is MNHEY and CDR2 is SVGAGI. Trimming removed 2 bases from V and 0 bases from J, with 11 bases in between. DNA of the CDR3: TGTGCCAGCAGTTACGATCCTAGGAGCTCCTACGAGCAGTACTTC. The encoded protein is CASSYDPRSSYEQYF.

This clonotype came up many times. The chain combines TRBV14 with TRBJ2-3, with unresolved D. There are 14 residues in the CDR3. Trimming cost V 0 bases and J 7 bases, with 11 bases left between them. Germline V gene lookup returns CDR1 SGHDN and CDR2 FVKESK. The CDR3 region is CASSQDIWGNTQYF. CDR3 DNA sequence: TGTGCCAGCAGCCAAGATATTTGGGGAAATACGCAGTATTTT.

The V gene is TRBV5-1, the J gene TRBJ1-4, with no clear D. CDR1 is SGHRS and CDR2 is YFSETQ in the germline V gene. V was pared by 6 bases and J by 0 bases, with 9 bases between. The CDR3 contains 14 residues. CDR3 nucleotide sequence: TGCGCCAGCACCCCAACGTCAACTAATGAAAAACTGTTTTTT. Translation: CASTPTSTNEKLFF.

This sequence joins TRBV9 and TRBJ2-5, with D perhaps matching TRBD1 (6 bases). V lost 4 bases, J lost 5 bases, and 15 bases lay in between. Germline lookup yields CDR1 SGDLS and CDR2 YYNGEE. CDR3 length: 14 residues. CDR3 DNA: TGTGCCAGCAGCCTGGGGCAGGGGTGGGAGACCCAGTACTTC. This codes for CASSLGQGWETQYF.

This clonotype was seen repeatedly, ten times or more. The gene calls are TRBV5-4 and TRBJ2-5, with 9 bases aligning to TRBD1. This CDR3 is 13 amino acids long. With 4 bases clipped from V and 6 bases from J, the junction kept 4 bases outside the gene matches. CDR1 and CDR2 from the germline V gene are SGHNT and YYREEE (reference sequence). DNA of the CDR3: TGTGCCAGCAGCCGGACAGGGGAAAAGACCCAGTACTTC. Its translation: CASSRTGEKTQYF.